The 6 T cell receptor beta chains listed next were all sequenced from one sample in a study of CD8+ T cells in alopecia areata. RNA was extracted and reverse transcribed into cDNA as the sequencing template. Using immunoSEQ multiplex PCR, the repertoire was profiled, and TCRdb retains in-frame clones only, with some absent. The sample offers some 120,000 clones and no singletons, the top ten holding around 20%. What was sequenced was lesional skin. The receptors stem from a C3H/HeJ mouse with alopecia areata. For the strain, the MHC haplotype given is H2-k.

This clone has just a few counts. Gene names denote mouse genes. Read coverage stops 4 residues before the CDR3 terminus; the germline J gene supplies the remainder. The gene calls are TRBV19 and TRBJ2-4, with D possibly being TRBD2 (6 bases). This CDR3 spans 12 amino acids. Germline CDR1 and CDR2: FNHDT and SITEND (reference sequence). CDR3 in amino acids: CASSMTGNTLYF. The DNA read from the CDR3 is TGTGCCAGCAGTATGACTGGAAAC.

This clone was found a few times. Mouse germline and gene names are used. Read coverage stops 4 residues before the CDR3 terminus; the germline J gene supplies the remainder. This rearrangement joins TRBV1 to TRBJ2-7; 11 bases are shared with TRBD2. This CDR3 is 15 amino acids long. The germline CDR1 and CDR2 sequences are NSQYPW and LRSPGD (reference sequence). The CDR3 here is CTCSAHRLGGYEQYF. CDR3 DNA, as far as it was read: TGCACCTGCAGTGCCCACAGACTGGGGGGGTAT.

With respect to this clone: As the CDR3 is not closed by the conserved phenylalanine or tryptophan, this likely results from a read error. The DNA is omitted, as the CDR3 cannot be located on it reliably, and the CDR3 follows TCRdb's listing. Mouse gene names apply. The CDR3: CASSEDDH. This sequence joins TRBV13-1 and TRBJ1-7; the D call TRBD1 from the table was never checked on the DNA. TRBJ1-7 counts as an open reading frame of uncertain function. Per the germline V gene, CDR1 is NSHNY and CDR2 is SYGAGN. The CDR3 numbers 8 amino acids, ends counted.

This clone was counted a few times. A mismatch at residue 8 separates the TCRdb protein from the translated DNA, so the protein presented here was translated from the DNA. Germline and genes here are mouse. The read falls 3 residues short of the CDR3 end, and the missing part is taken from the germline J gene. The chain couples TRBV13-3 to TRBJ1-3; a weak D match, TRBD1 (5 bases). This CDR3 contains 11 residues. CDR1 is NNHDY and CDR2 is SYVADS in the germline V gene. The chain's CDR3 is CASSPGRALYF. The CDR3 DNA, read in part, is TGTGCCAGCAGTCCCGGCAGGGCG.

Concerning this clone: A mismatch at residue 12 separates the TCRdb protein from the translated DNA, so the protein presented here was translated from the DNA. The listed genes are named as in mouse. The read halts 3 residues ahead of the CDR3 end, with the missing end drawn from the germline J gene. This rearrangement joins TRBV19 to TRBJ1-3, with no clear D. This CDR3 has 15 residues. The V and J ends lost 2 bases and 0 bases respectively, with 9 bases between them. In germline, CDR1 is FNHDT, CDR2 SITEND (reference sequence). CDR3 loop: CASSMAGPSGNTLYF. CDR3 DNA (partial): TGTGCCAGCAGTATGGCAGGCCCTTCTGGAAATACG. Looking up the rest from reference TRBV19 and TRBJ1-3 gives the full variable domain: GGIITQTPKFLIGQEGQKLTLKCQQNFNHDTMYWYRQDSGKGLRLIYYSITENDLQKGDLSEGYDASREKKSSFSLTVTSAQKNEMAVFLCASSMAGPSGNTLYFGEGSRLIVV.

This clone is categorized as medium-sized. The protein recorded in TCRdb does not match the translated DNA at residue 11; the protein presented here comes from translating the DNA. Genes and germline are mouse. Read coverage stops 3 residues before the CDR3 terminus; the germline J gene supplies the remainder. The gene calls are TRBV19 and TRBJ1-6; a possible D gene is TRBD1 (6 bases). TRBJ1-6 counts as an open reading frame of uncertain function. Per germline, CDR1 FNHDT and CDR2 SITEND (reference sequence). The V end lost 2 bases, the J end lost 3 bases, and 6 bases lay between the germline ends. CDR3 length equals 14 residues. CDR3 bases read: TGTGCCAGCAGTATGGACAGCTATAATTCGCCC. Its protein product is CASSMDSYNSP. The full CDR3 is CASSMDSYNSPLYF.